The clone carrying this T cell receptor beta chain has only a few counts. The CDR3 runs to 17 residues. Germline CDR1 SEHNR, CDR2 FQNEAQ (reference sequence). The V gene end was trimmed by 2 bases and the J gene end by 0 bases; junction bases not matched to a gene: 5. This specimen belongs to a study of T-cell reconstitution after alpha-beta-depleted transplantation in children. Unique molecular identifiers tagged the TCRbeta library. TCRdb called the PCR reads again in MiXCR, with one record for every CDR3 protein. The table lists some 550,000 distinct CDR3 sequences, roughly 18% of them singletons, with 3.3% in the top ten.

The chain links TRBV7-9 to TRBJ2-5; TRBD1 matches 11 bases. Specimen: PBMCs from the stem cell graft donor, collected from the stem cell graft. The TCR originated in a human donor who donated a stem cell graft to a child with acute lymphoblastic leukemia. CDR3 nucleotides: TGTGCCAGCAGCTTATGGGGGACAGGGGGAGACCAAGAGACCCAGTACTTC. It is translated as CASSLWGTGGDQETQYF.